The 10 T cell receptor beta chains reported below all come from one sample, sequenced in a study of T-cell reconstitution after alpha-beta-depleted transplantation in children. A library of TCRbeta sequences, prepared with unique molecular identifiers, was generated. Using its own MiXCR run on the PCR reads, TCRdb lists one record per CDR3 protein. The repertoire has about 980,000 distinct CDR3 sequences, around 30% of them found once; the top ten carry roughly 27%. The specimen comprised PBMCs, mostly from graft donor cells, sampled 360 days after TCRalphabeta/CD19-depleted stem cell transplant. Receptors originate from a boy under two years old who had a stem cell transplant for SCID, so the T cells may come from the graft donor.

V and J are TRBV12-3 or TRBV12-4 and TRBJ2-2; 7 nucleotides match TRBD1. The junction had 1 base not matched to a gene; V was cut back by 3 bases and J by 3 bases. The CDR3 length is 14 residues. CDR3 amino acids: CASSFRGYTGELFF. The CDR3 DNA is TGTGCCAGCAGTTTCAGGGGGTACACCGGGGAGCTGTTTTTT.

This clonotype was detected a few times. The chain uses TRBV27 and TRBJ1-6; TRBD1 matches 10 bases. The CDR3 contains 17 residues. J gave up 5 bases and V 5 bases, and 9 bases lay outside the gene matches. Germline-derived CDR1 and CDR2 are MNHEY and SMNVEV (reference sequence). The CDR3 protein is CASSVRQGAEDNSPLHF. The CDR3 bases are TGTGCCAGCAGTGTGAGACAGGGGGCTGAGGATAATTCACCCCTCCACTTT.

This clonotype was found a few times. The chain uses TRBV24-1 and TRBJ2-1; D is ambiguous. Germline CDR1 KGHDR, CDR2 SFDVKD. This CDR3 has 12 residues. The V gene lost 3 bases and the J gene lost 8 bases, with 7 bases spanning the gap. CDR3: CATSDRTHEQFF. As DNA, the CDR3 is TGTGCCACCAGTGATCGGACCCATGAGCAGTTCTTC.

This clonotype was observed a handful of times. V gene TRBV12-3 or TRBV12-4 combines with J gene TRBJ2-1, with D possibly matching TRBD1 (6 bases). This CDR3 contains 15 residues. Trimming removed 5 bases at V and 2 bases at J, with 13 bases between. The chain's CDR3 is CASSRPGVTYNEQFF. CDR3 nucleotide sequence: TGTGCCAGCAGTCGACCAGGGGTCACCTACAATGAGCAGTTCTTC.

The chain couples TRBV6-5 to TRBJ1-6; D gene ambiguous. Trimming left V 6 bases short and J 7 bases short, with 16 bases between. The CDR3 is 15 residues long. Germline CDR1 MNHEY, CDR2 SVGAGI. The DNA for the CDR3 is TGTGCCAGCAGCCTACCTCGGGCTCGGAATTCACCCCTCCACTTT. Translated, it gives CASSLPRARNSPLHF.

This clonotype was seen a handful of times. The V and J genes are TRBV5-1 and TRBJ2-3; D tentatively fits TRBD1 or TRBD2 (6 bases each). CDR3 length: 14 residues. The germline V gene encodes CDR1 SGHRS and CDR2 YFSETQ. Trimming left V 3 bases short and J 4 bases short, with 12 bases between. For the CDR3, the DNA is TGCGCCAGCAGCTCTGGGGGGCGCCCAGATACGCAGTATTTT. Its protein is CASSSGGRPDTQYF.

The chain couples TRBV3-1 to TRBJ1-3; perhaps TRBD1 as D (6 bases). V lost 5 bases and J lost 4, with 15 bases in between. The length of the CDR3 is 15 residues. Germline V gene data show CDR1 as LGHDT and CDR2 as YNNKEL (reference sequence). The CDR3 DNA sequence: TGTGCCAGCAGCACTCAGGGGAATAGGGGAAACACCATATATTTT. It specifies CASSTQGNRGNTIYF. The full variable domain, in which reference TRBV3-1 and TRBJ1-3 provide the parts outside the CDR3, is DTAVSQTPKYLVTQMGNDKSIKCEQNLGHDTMYWYKQDSKKFLKIMFSYNNKELIINETVPNRFSPKSPDKAHLNLHINSLELGDSAVYFCASSTQGNRGNTIYFGEGSWLTVV.

The CDR3 region is CSVRLGGKETQYF. Written as DNA, the CDR3 is TGCAGCGTTCGTCTCGGGGGCAAAGAGACCCAGTACTTC. This rearrangement joins TRBV29-1 to TRBJ2-5, with D possibly being TRBD1 or TRBD2 (6 bases each). Germline V gene data show CDR1 as SQVTM and CDR2 as ANQGSEA. V was pared by 5 bases and J by 3 bases, with 13 bases between. There are 13 residues in the CDR3.

The chain employs TRBV10-3 and TRBJ1-4, with 7 nucleotides matching TRBD1. In germline, CDR1 is ENHRY, CDR2 SYGVKD. Trimming cost V 10 bases and J 4 bases; bases outside gene matches: 9. The CDR3 covers 14 residues. The CDR3 DNA is TGTGCCACAGGACGACAGGGCGATAATGAAAAACTGTTTTTT. Translated, it gives CATGRQGDNEKLFF.

As DNA, the CDR3 is TGCGCCAGCAGTGAATTTTGGGGCACCGGGGAGCTGTTTTTT. Protein: CASSEFWGTGELFF. This chain links TRBV10-1 with TRBJ2-2; D is ambiguous. Germline values: CDR1 WNHNN, CDR2 SYGVQD (reference sequence). The CDR3 extends over 14 amino acids. Trimming cost V 3 bases and J 4 bases, with 9 bases left between them.